This TCR beta chain was identified in a study of blood T cells in healthy people across ages. Germline CDR1 and CDR2: MNHNS and SASEGT. The CDR3 spans 13 residues. V was pared by 6 bases and J by 2 bases, with 10 bases between. For the second PCR, which ran for about 7 to 11 cycles, a sample-barcoded 5' primer and a J-beta primer mix were used. Each CDR3 protein gets one entry after TCRdb re-called the 5' RACE reads with MiXCR. Here the sample spans about 1 million distinct CDR3 sequences, over 35% being singletons. This receptor was identified in a woman aged 60-75 years in good health. Sequencing used blood. The rearrangement joins TRBV6-1 to TRBJ1-1; D might be TRBD1 (5 bases). Here the CDR3 reads CASSGHFNTEAFF. The CDR3 DNA follows: TGTGCCAGCAGCGGACACTTTAACACTGAAGCTTTCTTT.